The sequence of this T cell receptor beta chain was determined in a study of blood T cell repertoires in COVID-19. Across the study: Specimens from acute and convalescent COVID-19 originated in the United States, Italy and Spain.

The table came from immunoSEQ multiplex PCR; TCRdb's copy has only in-frame clones and leaves some out. The sample has 65,000 to 95,000 clones; roughly 78% are singletons. Sequencing was carried out using peripheral blood. This receptor was taken from a man between 60 and 75 years old with COVID-19, enrolled during active disease.

The CDR3 loop reads CATSVGVGEQFF. The CDR3 bases are TGTGCCACCAGTGTCGGAGTGGGTGAGCAGTTCTTC. The gene calls are TRBV24-1 and TRBJ2-1; D unclear. The germline V gene encodes CDR1 KGHDR and CDR2 SFDVKD. The CDR3 sequence is 12 residues long. Trimming took 5 bases from V and 9 from J, leaving 10 bases between them.